Sequencing of this TCR beta chain was carried out in a study of shared clonotypes between healthy human individuals. Study conclusions and caveats: Estimated clonotype richness was generally higher in naive than memory subsets.

V lost 3 bases and J lost 1, with 10 bases in between. The V gene's germline CDR1 is SNHLY and CDR2 FYNNEI. The CDR3 is 15 amino acids. In regard to this clone: What it binds is unknown.

Methods used by the authors: Without quality scores, immunoSEQ junctional reads could not be filtered like full-length reads. Produced via immunoSEQ multiplex PCR; TCRdb's table is partial and in-frame only. V and J calls plus clone size are reproduced from that table; the DNA served to infer D and trimming. In the table there are about 2.3 million clones, under 95% of which are singletons. The clonotype originates from a man aged 18-30 years in good health. Some clones in this sample may be carry-over from other donors' samples. What was sequenced was naive CD4+ T cells from PBMCs. Stated subset: CD45RA+ positively selected. This rearrangement joins TRBV2 to TRBJ1-5, with D tentatively TRBD1 (5 bases). The CDR3 is CASSDRGGSNQPQHF. The DNA of the CDR3 is TGTGCCAGCAGTGATCGTGGGGGAAGCAATCAGCCCCAGCATTTT.